Listed here are 5 T cell receptor beta chains from one sample, sequenced in a study of OX40 agonist ivuxolimab in advanced cancers. Profiled with immunoSEQ multiplex PCR; TCRdb holds only in-frame clones, not every one. This sample yields about 110,000 clones, of which 91% are seen a single time; 1% to 1.5% belongs to the top ten. Material: CD4+ or CD8+ T cells sorted from blood, obtained in a trial of the OX40 agonist ivuxolimab. These receptors originate from an adult with an advanced solid tumor such as melanoma, head and neck, liver or kidney cancer.

The rearrangement joins TRBV5-1 to TRBJ1-5; 8 bases are shared with TRBD1. J was trimmed by 5 bases and V by 0 bases; bases with no gene match: 1. Per germline, CDR1 SGHRS and CDR2 YFSETQ. CDR3 length: 14 amino acids. CDR3 region: CASSLVQGDQPQHF. CDR3 DNA: TGCGCCAGCAGCTTGGTACAGGGGGATCAGCCCCAGCATTTT.

V gene TRBV28 combines with J gene TRBJ2-7, with 8 bases identical to TRBD1. The germline CDR1 and CDR2 sequences are MDHEN and SYDVKM. J was trimmed by 2 bases and V by 5 bases; bases with no gene match: 8. CDR3 length: 15 residues. CDR3 in amino acids: CASSMGQAIPYEQYF. The CDR3 DNA sequence: TGTGCCAGCAGTATGGGACAGGCGATTCCCTACGAGCAGTACTTC. Together with reference TRBV28 and TRBJ2-7, the CDR3 gives the full variable domain: DVKVTQSSRYLVKRTGEKVFLECVQDMDHENMFWYRQDPGLGLRLIYFSYDVKMKEKGDIPEGYSVSREKKERFSLILESASTNQTSMYLCASSMGQAIPYEQYFGPGTRLTVT.

This rearrangement joins TRBV6-5 to TRBJ2-6; D call uncertain. The CDR3 totals 16 residues. Trimming removed 2 bases from V and 0 bases from J, with 8 bases in between. Germline V lookup: CDR1 MNHEY, CDR2 SVGAGI. For the CDR3, the DNA is TGTGCCAGCAGTTACAGGCCGGTCTCTGGGGCCAACGTCCTGACTTTC. Translating gives CASSYRPVSGANVLTF.

The chain recombines TRBV14 with TRBJ1-5; D call uncertain. The V end was cut by 1 base, the J end by 5 bases, with 6 bases between. The CDR3 runs to 13 residues. The germline gives CDR1 SGHDN, CDR2 FVKESK. CDR3 amino acids: CASSQAQHQPQHF. The CDR3 coding sequence is TGTGCCAGCAGCCAAGCCCAGCATCAGCCCCAGCATTTT.

This rearrangement joins TRBV19 to TRBJ2-5; D could derive from TRBD1 or TRBD2 (5 bases each). The CDR3 loop spans 13 amino acids. CDR1 is LNHDA, CDR2 SQIVND, per germline (reference sequence). Trimming took 6 bases from V and 1 from J, leaving 9 bases between them. CDR3 protein: CASSPGTQETQYF. The CDR3 DNA follows: TGTGCCAGTAGCCCCGGGACCCAAGAGACCCAGTACTTC.